The sequence of this T cell receptor beta chain was determined in a study of T cell responses to AZD1222 COVID-19 vaccine. On this clone: Antigen: not known.

Profiled with immunoSEQ multiplex PCR; TCRdb holds only in-frame clones, not every one. The sample comprises some 130,000 clones, roughly 92% of which are singletons, and 5% to 5.5% rests with the top ten. General observations from the study: When two AZD1222 doses had been given, Spike-specific TCR breadth and depth rose.

This specimen was peripheral blood, taken on day 0 of AZD1222 vaccination. This TCR was sampled from an adult in good health.

CDR3 region: CASSEPRTSGYYEQYF. As DNA, the CDR3 is TGTGCCAGCAGTGAACCCCGGACTAGCGGTTACTACGAGCAGTACTTC. The chain recombines TRBV6-1 with TRBJ2-7; 10 nucleotides line up with TRBD2. This CDR3 spans 16 amino acids. Germline trimming cut 2 bases from V and 3 bases from J; bases unmatched to any gene: 7. Germline V CDR1 and CDR2: MNHNS, SASEGT.